The following is a T cell receptor (beta chain) sequence with its context. Trimming pared 6 bases from V and 0 bases from J, leaving 11 bases between. This CDR3 spans 14 amino acids. From germline, CDR1 is SNHLY and CDR2 FYNNEI. This sample was included in a study of blood T cell repertoires in COVID-19. Looking at the study overall: Collection of acute and convalescent COVID-19 samples took place in the United States, Italy and Spain. PBMCs, B-cell-depleted T cells, or T cells were the source of the cDNA or gDNA that made up the material.

In the authors' workflow: Amplification from reference gene primers served as the basis for estimated nucleated cell counts. Data came from immunoSEQ multiplex PCR; TCRdb stores just in-frame clones and leaves some out. That table supplies the V and J calls and clone size; D and trimming were determined from the DNA. This repertoire shows 200,000 to 250,000 clones, 70% to 90% found once; its top ten account for about 12%. The sequenced sample consisted of peripheral blood. The origin of this receptor is a woman in her late teens or twenties who had recovered from COVID-19. V gene TRBV2 combines with J gene TRBJ1-2, with a weak D call TRBD1 (6 bases). This CDR3 reads CASRGQPPNYGYTF. In DNA, the CDR3 is TGTGCCAGCAGAGGACAGCCCCCTAACTATGGCTACACCTTC.